This TCR beta chain was sequenced for a study of beta chain features in type 1 diabetes. This clone came up a few times. The antigen is unknown. Study-level findings and limits: Individuals with type 1 diabetes displayed fewer insertions and more deletions at VDJ junctions. People with Type 1 diabetes carried modestly yet significantly shorter TCRB CDR3s in all four CD4+ subsets.

Per the germline V gene, CDR1 is GTSNPN and CDR2 is SVGIG (reference sequence). The CDR3 runs 15 residues. V shed 2 bases and J shed 3 bases, with 15 bases lying between them. Every isolated RNA sample was fully reverse transcribed, so sequencing captured expressed TCRB transcripts. TCRdb's table, derived via immunoSEQ multiplex PCR, lists solely in-frame clones and lacks some. The sample carries roughly 240,000 clones, less than 30% recorded once. V usage is TRBV30 and J usage is TRBJ2-3, with D perhaps TRBD2 (6 bases). The receptor was isolated from a woman aged 25 to 39 with type 1 diabetes. The sample comprised naive CD4+ T cells from blood. DNA of the CDR3: TGTGCCTGGAGTCGGGACTCCCCGTTAACAGATACGCAGTATTTT. It yields the protein CAWSRDSPLTDTQYF.